This T cell receptor beta chain was recovered during a study of CD8 T cells in ankylosing spondylitis. Points from the study as a whole: What appeared characteristic of ankylosing spondylitis blood was a TCR beta motif of eight highly homologous variants. Matched ankylosing spondylitis synovial fluid reportedly showed significant enrichment of disease-linked clones. Disease-linked clones displayed a CD8+ phenotype and appeared relatively rarely in peripheral blood.

This clonotype was recorded a few times. The antigen is not known. With molecular barcodes, quantitative 5'-RACE was used to make the TCR beta libraries. TCRdb ran MiXCR on the 5' RACE reads and lists one entry per CDR3 protein. Of fewer than 400,000 distinct CDR3 sequences in the sample, approximately 8.2% were seen once. The trim removed 3 bases at V and 5 bases at J, leaving 3 bases unmatched. The CDR3 contains 12 residues. The germline V gene encodes CDR1 DFQATT and CDR2 SNEGSKA (reference sequence). The genes are TRBV20-1 and TRBJ2-7, with 8 bases identical to TRBD1. The material sequenced was blood, either unsorted or a sorted T cell fraction (not recorded which). The clonotype originates from a male donor with ankylosing spondylitis. The CDR3 sequence is CSARDRAHEQYF. The CDR3, as DNA: TGCAGTGCTAGGGACAGGGCACACGAGCAGTACTTC.